This TCR beta chain was sequenced in a study of blood T cell repertoires in COVID-19. Background on the study: Spain, Italy and the United States supplied samples that represented acute and convalescent COVID-19.

CDR1 LNHNV and CDR2 YYDKDF come from the germline V gene (reference sequence). CDR3 length equals 15 residues. Between the trimmed V and J ends, which lost 5 bases and 7 bases, there was a span of 17 bases. As processed by the authors: How many nucleated cells were present was estimated from reference gene primer amplification. Some clones are missing from TCRdb's copy, which holds only in-frame ones; the method was immunoSEQ multiplex PCR. V and J calls and clone size follow that table, whereas D and trimming were derived from the DNA. The sample records 50,000 to 75,000 clones, about 91% being singletons.

This rearrangement joins TRBV15 to TRBJ2-2; a possible D gene is TRBD2 (6 bases). This TCR was recovered from a man between 50 and 59 years old with active COVID-19. The sequenced material came from peripheral blood. CDR3 in DNA: TGTGCCACCAGCCTCCTCCGAGAGGGACTCGGGGAGCTGTTTTTT. It yields the protein CATSLLREGLGELFF.